These 20 T cell receptor beta chains share one sample of origin, sequenced in a study of cytomegalovirus exposure and HLA in healthy donors (dated by TCRdb to about 2017). Library generation was performed with the immunoSEQ multiplex PCR assay. For the multiplex PCR, a mixture combining 60 forward primers for TCR Vbeta segments and 13 reverse primers for TCR Jbeta segments was used. Not all clones reach the TCRdb copy of this immuneACCESS table, which keeps in-frame sequences only. Checked studies attribute under half of the gap to unresolved V genes and leave the rest unexplained. For this sample there are about 120,000 clones; approximately 75% appear just once. The top ten clones comprise 1.5% to 2% of the sample. Input material: PBMCs. The receptors here all came from a man aged 40-49 years in good health and CMV-seronegative.

This clone has a single count. The chain recombines TRBV7-2 with TRBJ2-7; 9 bases line up with TRBD2. Germline CDR1 SGHTA, CDR2 FQGNSA. The CDR3 has 14 residues. Trimming took 2 bases from V and 9 from J; bases not matched to a gene: 8. The CDR3 bases are TGTGCCAGCAGCTTAAACGCGGGGCGGGAGGGGCAGTACTTC. It is translated as CASSLNAGREGQYF.

Remarks on this clone: The junction and the germline gene differ at one end; a read error may be behind it. J is TRBJ2-7 and V is TRBV5-1; TRBD2 matches at 13 bases. Germline V gene data show CDR1 as SGHRS and CDR2 as YFSETQ. The CDR3 totals 15 residues. CDR3 nucleotide sequence: TGCGCCAGCAGCTCAACTAGCGGGGGGGCCTACGAGCAGTGCTTC. Protein sequence: CASSSTSGGAYEQCF.

This clone was found a few times. The chain uses TRBV10-3 and TRBJ2-5; the match to TRBD2 covers 8 bases. Trimming at V came to 5 bases and at J to 3 bases, leaving 2 bases not matched to a gene. Germline V gives CDR1 ENHRY, CDR2 SYGVKD. The CDR3 runs to 13 residues. This chain's CDR3 is CAISRLAKETQYF. The DNA for the CDR3 is TGTGCCATCAGTCGACTAGCGAAAGAGACCCAGTACTTC.

The rearrangement joins TRBV27 to TRBJ2-3; 9 bases line up with TRBD2. Trimming took 6 bases from V and 0 from J; bases not matched to a gene: 1. CDR1 is MNHEY, CDR2 SMNVEV, per germline (reference sequence). This CDR3 spans 14 amino acids. This CDR3 reads CASRGLASTDTQYF. As DNA, the CDR3 is TGTGCCAGCAGGGGACTAGCTAGCACAGATACGCAGTATTTT.

The chain is built from TRBV10-3 and TRBJ2-5, with 10 nucleotides matching TRBD1. Germline loops: CDR1 ENHRY, CDR2 SYGVKD. This CDR3 is 15 amino acids long. Germline trimming cut 5 bases from V and 4 bases from J; bases unmatched to any gene: 7. The CDR3 coding sequence is TGTGCCATCAGTCCCGGGACAGGGGTCGGAGAGACCCAGTACTTC. Its protein is CAISPGTGVGETQYF.

This chain uses TRBV5-1 with TRBJ2-7; the match to TRBD1 covers 9 bases. CDR3 length: 15 residues. Germline CDR1 SGHRS, CDR2 YFSETQ. The V gene end was trimmed by 4 bases and the J gene end by 7 bases; junction bases not matched to a gene: 12. The DNA for the CDR3 is TGCGCCAGCAGCGGGGGACAGGGACGGGGAGGAGAGCAGTACTTC. Translated: CASSGGQGRGGEQYF.

V gene TRBV7-7 combines with J gene TRBJ1-1; D is unclear. This CDR3 is 13 amino acids long. V dropped 5 bases and J dropped 2 bases, with 9 bases sitting between them. Germline V gene sequence: CDR1 SSHAT, CDR2 FNYEAQ (reference sequence). The DNA for the CDR3 is TGTGCCAGCAGCAGACTTCTAAACACTGAAGCTTTCTTT. Residues: CASSRLLNTEAFF.

The J gene is TRBJ2-2, the V gene TRBV7-8; D possibly corresponds to TRBD2 (7 bases). The CDR3 loop spans 16 amino acids. V lost 8 bases to trimming and J lost 7 bases, with 23 bases between them. The germline CDR1 and CDR2 sequences are SGHVS and FQNEAQ. CDR3 nucleotide sequence: TGTGCCAGCCCCCGACGGGGGGCACGTCTCGGCGGGGAGCTGTTTTTT. It encodes CASPRRGARLGGELFF.

The rearrangement joins TRBV4-2 to TRBJ2-1; the match to TRBD2 covers 10 bases. Germline V gives CDR1 LGHNA, CDR2 YNFKEQ. Trimming at V came to 4 bases and at J to 8 bases, leaving 5 bases not matched to a gene. The CDR3 is 14 residues long. For the CDR3, the DNA is TGTGCCAGCAGCCGCAAAACTAGCGGGGATGAGCAGTTCTTC. Residues: CASSRKTSGDEQFF.

The genes are TRBV10-3 and TRBJ1-3; the match to TRBD1 covers 7 bases. V lost 6 bases, J lost 2 bases, and 7 bases stayed unmatched. This CDR3 spans 15 amino acids. Germline V CDR1 and CDR2: ENHRY, SYGVKD. CDR3 region: CAISNTGDPGNTIYF. DNA of the CDR3: TGTGCCATCAGCAATACAGGGGACCCTGGAAACACCATATATTTT.

This clone was counted a few times. This chain connects TRBV20-1 to TRBJ2-7; D is unresolved. The germline gives CDR1 DFQATT, CDR2 SNEGSKA (reference sequence). The CDR3 contains 11 residues. Trimming cost V 0 bases and J 8 bases, with 8 bases left between them. DNA of the CDR3: TGCAGTGCTAGAGATATACTTCAGCAGTACTTC. This sequence encodes CSARDILQQYF.

The chain employs TRBV13 and TRBJ1-2; D is possibly TRBD1 (6 bases). Germline CDR1 and CDR2: PRHDT and FYEKMQ (reference sequence). The CDR3 runs to 14 residues. V lost 5 bases and J 4 bases, leaving 14 bases between the germline ends. The CDR3 spells CASSGGRGLYGYTF. In DNA form, the CDR3 reads TGTGCCAGCAGCGGGGGCAGGGGTCTCTATGGCTACACCTTC.

The CDR3 reads CASSGDRDEQYF. For the CDR3, the DNA is TGTGCCAGCAGCGGGGACAGGGACGAGCAGTACTTC. The rearrangement joins TRBV5-4 to TRBJ2-7; 9 nucleotides line up with TRBD1. The V gene's germline CDR1 is SGHNT and CDR2 YYREEE (reference sequence). This CDR3 has 12 amino acids. Trimming took 4 bases from V and 5 from J; bases not matched to a gene: 1.

This clone showed up just once. The V gene is TRBV19, the J gene TRBJ2-1; unclear D gene. V was pared by 5 bases and J by 4 bases, with 6 bases between. Germline values: CDR1 LNHDA, CDR2 SQIVND (reference sequence). This CDR3 region has 12 residues. The CDR3 sequence: CASSLQYNEQFF. In nucleotides, the CDR3 is TGTGCCAGTAGTCTTCAGTACAATGAGCAGTTCTTC.

The V call is TRBV5-1, the J call TRBJ2-3; 11 bases fit TRBD2. V was pared by 4 bases and J by 0 bases, with 4 bases of the junction left unmatched. Germline CDR1 is SGHRS and CDR2 is YFSETQ. The CDR3 is made up of 16 amino acids. For the CDR3, the DNA is TGCGCCAGCAGCACGGGACTAGCGGAGAGCACAGATACGCAGTATTTT. Protein: CASSTGLAESTDTQYF.

This sequence joins TRBV4-1 and TRBJ2-3; D is possibly TRBD2 (6 bases). V lost 0 bases to trimming and J lost 0 bases, with 13 bases between them. The CDR3 totals 17 residues. The germline CDR1 and CDR2 sequences are MGHRA and YSYEKL. CDR3: CASSQEKTSPSTDTQYF. The CDR3 DNA sequence: TGCGCCAGCAGCCAAGAAAAGACTAGTCCCAGCACAGATACGCAGTATTTT.

This chain links TRBV11-2 with TRBJ1-1; the D is unclear. The germline V gene encodes CDR1 SGHAT and CDR2 FQNNGV. Trimming removed 3 bases at V and 1 base at J, with 9 bases between. The CDR3 covers 14 residues. The CDR3 region is CASSLGTGNTEAFF. In DNA form, the CDR3 reads TGTGCCAGCAGCTTGGGTACGGGGAACACTGAAGCTTTCTTT.

The chain carries TRBV7-9 and TRBJ2-3; TRBD2 aligns across 9 bases. CDR1 is SEHNR, CDR2 FQNEAQ, per germline (reference sequence). V was pared by 5 bases and J by 2 bases, with 8 bases of the junction left unmatched. The CDR3 length is 16 residues. In DNA, the CDR3 is TGTGCCAGCAGCCGCCCGGCGGGAGGGCCCACAGATACGCAGTATTTT. This sequence encodes CASSRPAGGPTDTQYF.

This clone came up once. The V gene is TRBV9, the J gene TRBJ2-2, with 7 positions matching TRBD1. CDR1 and CDR2 (germline): SGDLS, YYNGEE. CDR3 length: 13 amino acids. V trimming: 1 base; J trimming: 6 bases; junction bases outside the gene matches: 0. CDR3 nucleotide sequence: TGTGCCAGCAGCGTAAGGGGGCCCGGGGAGCTGTTTTTT. This codes for CASSVRGPGELFF.

V gene TRBV12-5 combines with J gene TRBJ2-1; 8 bases line up with TRBD1. This CDR3 has 15 amino acids. Trimming at V came to 2 bases and at J to 10 bases, leaving 10 bases not matched to a gene. Per germline, CDR1 LGHNT and CDR2 FRNRAP. This CDR3 reads CASGLNHRGTGEQFF. The CDR3 DNA sequence: TGTGCTAGTGGTTTGAACCACAGGGGGACGGGGGAGCAGTTCTTC.